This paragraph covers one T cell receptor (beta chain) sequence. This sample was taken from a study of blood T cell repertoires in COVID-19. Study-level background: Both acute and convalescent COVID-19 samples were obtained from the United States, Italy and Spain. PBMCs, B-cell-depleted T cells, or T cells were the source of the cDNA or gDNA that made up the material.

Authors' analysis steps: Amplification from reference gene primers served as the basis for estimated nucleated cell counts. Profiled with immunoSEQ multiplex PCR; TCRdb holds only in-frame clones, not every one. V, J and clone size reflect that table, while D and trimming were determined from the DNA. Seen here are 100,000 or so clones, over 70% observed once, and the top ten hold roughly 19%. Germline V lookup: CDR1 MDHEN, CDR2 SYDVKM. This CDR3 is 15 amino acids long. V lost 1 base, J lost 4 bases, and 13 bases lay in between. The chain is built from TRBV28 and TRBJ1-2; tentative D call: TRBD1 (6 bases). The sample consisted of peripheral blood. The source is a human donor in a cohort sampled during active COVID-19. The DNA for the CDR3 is TGTGCCAGCAGTTTATCTTACAGGGATTTCTATGGCTACACCTTC. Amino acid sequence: CASSLSYRDFYGYTF.